Listed below are T cell receptor beta chains from one sample, sequenced in a study of shared clonotypes between healthy human individuals. The repertoire was sequenced with immunoSEQ multiplex PCR; TCRdb's copy has only in-frame clones and lacks some. The data contain 1,100,000 or so clones, roughly 74% of them seen just once; the ten biggest clones take up more than 0.5%. Sequenced sample: memory CD4+ T cells from PBMCs. The receptor set was obtained from a man younger than 35 in good health. Some clones in this sample may be carry-over from other donors' samples. CDR3s include the opening cysteine and the closing phenylalanine or tryptophan. Fields, in order: clone size, V gene, CDR3 length, J gene, D gene, CDR3 protein, CDR3 DNA. A D gene is named only where the DNA matches it firmly. The size field is filled for only some rows; it gives once, few, many or a size class.

.	TRBV4-1	15	TRBJ2-7	.	CASSATRQGHYEQYF	TGCGCCAGCAGCGCCACGAGGCAGGGACATTACGAGCAGTACTTC
.	TRBV5-1	13	TRBJ1-2	TRBD1	CASSTTGLDGYTF	TGCGCCAGCAGCACGACAGGGTTGGATGGCTACACCTTC
.	TRBV11-3	12	TRBJ1-2	.	CASSPTTGGYTF	TGTGCCAGCAGCCCGACGACGGGTGGCTACACCTTC
.	TRBV5-6	13	TRBJ1-6	.	CASSLGGNSPLHF	TGTGCCAGCAGCTTAGGGGGTAATTCACCCCTCCACTTT
.	TRBV7-3	14	TRBJ2-5	.	CASSLSGYQETQYF	TGTGCCAGCAGCTTATCGGGCTACCAAGAGACCCAGTACTTC
.	TRBV28	12	TRBJ1-1	.	CASIPQGKAAFF	TGTGCCAGTATCCCTCAGGGCAAGGCAGCTTTCTTT
.	TRBV11-2	17	TRBJ1-5	.	CASSALPAGTLNQPQHF	TGTGCCAGCAGCGCCTTGCCCGCCGGGACACTGAATCAGCCCCAGCATTTT
.	TRBV5-1	15	TRBJ2-7	.	CASSRDAGRSYEQYF	TGCGCCAGCAGCCGTGATGCGGGACGGTCCTACGAGCAGTACTTC
few	TRBV9	15	TRBJ1-1	.	CASSVEAALNTEAFF	TGTGCCAGCAGCGTAGAAGCAGCCTTGAACACTGAAGCTTTCTTT
.	TRBV27	15	TRBJ2-1	.	CASSFVGGSYNEQFF	TGTGCCAGCAGTTTTGTTGGCGGCTCCTACAATGAGCAGTTCTTC
.	TRBV27	20	TRBJ2-2	TRBD2	CASSRLAGGPKWQITGELFF	TGTGCCAGCAGTAGGCTAGCGGGAGGGCCCAAGTGGCAAATTACCGGGGAGCTGTTTTTT
.	TRBV25-1	15	TRBJ1-1	TRBD1	CASSDTRQGNTEAFF	TGTGCCAGCAGTGACACCCGACAGGGGAACACTGAAGCTTTCTTT
.	TRBV2	17	TRBJ1-5	TRBD1	CASSVPLGTGGYQPQHF	TGTGCCAGCAGTGTTCCTTTGGGGACAGGGGGTTATCAGCCCCAGCATTTT
.	TRBV15	15	TRBJ1-1	TRBD1	CATSRPYGTGKKAFF	TGTGCCACCAGCAGACCGTATGGGACAGGGAAAAAGGCTTTCTTT